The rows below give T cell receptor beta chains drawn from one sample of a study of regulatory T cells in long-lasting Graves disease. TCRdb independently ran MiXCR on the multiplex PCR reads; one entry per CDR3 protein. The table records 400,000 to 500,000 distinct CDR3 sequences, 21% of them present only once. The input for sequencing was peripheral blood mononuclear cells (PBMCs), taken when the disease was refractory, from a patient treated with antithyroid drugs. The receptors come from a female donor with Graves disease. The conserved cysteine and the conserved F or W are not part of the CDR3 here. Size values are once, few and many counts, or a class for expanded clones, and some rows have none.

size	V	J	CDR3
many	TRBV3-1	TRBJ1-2	ASSQATATYGYT
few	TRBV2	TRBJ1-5	ASSPTDIRYSNQPQH
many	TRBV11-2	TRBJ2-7	ASSLVGLEQY
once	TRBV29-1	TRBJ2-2	SIWLAHTGELF
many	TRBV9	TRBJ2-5	ASSITGGRETQY
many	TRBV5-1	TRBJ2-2	ASRVTGTPLPTGELF
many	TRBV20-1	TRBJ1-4	SARTPGHNEKLF
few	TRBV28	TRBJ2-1	ASSPQIFVSEQF
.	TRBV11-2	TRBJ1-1	ASSSRRMNTEAF
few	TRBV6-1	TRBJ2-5	ASNRGFETQY
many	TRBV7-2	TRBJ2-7	ASSPGTFNYEQY
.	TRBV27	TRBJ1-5	ASRQRQNQPQH
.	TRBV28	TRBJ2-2	ASSSTYRDNTGELF
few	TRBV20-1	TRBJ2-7	SAKPHGTGYYEQY
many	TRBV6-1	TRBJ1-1	ASREQANTEAF
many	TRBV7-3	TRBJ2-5	ASSLTTQETQY
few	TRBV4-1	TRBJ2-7	ASSQGQGGKYEQY
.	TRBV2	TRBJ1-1	ASSLRVSANTEAF
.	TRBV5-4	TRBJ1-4	ASSSQGSANEKLF
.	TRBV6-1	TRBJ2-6	ASSESSVRSSSGANVLT
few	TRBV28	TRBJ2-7	ASNRFRGWNEQY
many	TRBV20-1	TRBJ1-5	SARLSNQPQH
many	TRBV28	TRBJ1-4	ASSNLGANEKLF
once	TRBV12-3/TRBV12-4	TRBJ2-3	ASSPLVGVVTDTQY